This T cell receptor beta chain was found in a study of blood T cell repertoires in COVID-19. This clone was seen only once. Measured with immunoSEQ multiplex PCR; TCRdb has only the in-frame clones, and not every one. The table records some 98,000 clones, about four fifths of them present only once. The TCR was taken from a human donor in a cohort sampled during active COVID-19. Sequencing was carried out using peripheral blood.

The CDR3 bases are TGTGCCATCAGTGACCCGGGACAGCCAACTAAGGGATCCTACGAGCAGTACTTC. It translates to CAISDPGQPTKGSYEQYF. The chain joins TRBV10-3 to TRBJ2-7; 7 nucleotides agree with TRBD1. J lost 1 base, V lost 3 bases, and 15 bases had no gene match. The CDR3 runs 18 residues. Germline V CDR1 and CDR2: ENHRY, SYGVKD.